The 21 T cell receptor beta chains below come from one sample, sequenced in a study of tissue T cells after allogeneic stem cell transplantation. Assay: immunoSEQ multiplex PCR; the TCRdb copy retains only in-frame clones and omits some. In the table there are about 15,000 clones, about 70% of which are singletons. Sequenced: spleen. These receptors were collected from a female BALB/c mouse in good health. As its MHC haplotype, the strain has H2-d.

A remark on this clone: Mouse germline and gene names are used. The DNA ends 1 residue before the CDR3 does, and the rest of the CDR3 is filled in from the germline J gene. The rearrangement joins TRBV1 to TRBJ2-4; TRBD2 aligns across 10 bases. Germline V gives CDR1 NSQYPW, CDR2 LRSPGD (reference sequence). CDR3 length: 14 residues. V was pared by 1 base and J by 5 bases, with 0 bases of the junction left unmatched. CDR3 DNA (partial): TGCACCTGCAGTGCAGGGACTGGGGGAAACACCTTGTAC. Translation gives CTCSAGTGGNTLY. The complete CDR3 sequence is CTCSAGTGGNTLYF.

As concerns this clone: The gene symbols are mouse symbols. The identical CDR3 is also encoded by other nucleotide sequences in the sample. CDR3 bases read: TGTGCCAGCGGTGAAAACACCTTGTAC. Translating gives CASGENTLY. The full-length CDR3 reads as CASGENTLYF. The chain employs TRBV13-2 and TRBJ2-4; no clear D gene. The read stops 1 residue short of the end of the CDR3; the missing end is completed from the germline J gene. The CDR3 runs 10 residues. V lost 2 bases to trimming and J lost 5 bases, with 0 bases between them. Germline CDR1 NNHNN, CDR2 SYGAGS (reference sequence).

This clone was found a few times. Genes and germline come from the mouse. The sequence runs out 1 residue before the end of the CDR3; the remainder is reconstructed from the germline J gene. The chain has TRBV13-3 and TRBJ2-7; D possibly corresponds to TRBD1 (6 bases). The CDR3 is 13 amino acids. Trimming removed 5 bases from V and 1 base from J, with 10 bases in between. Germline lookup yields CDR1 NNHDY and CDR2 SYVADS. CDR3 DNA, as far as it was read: TGTGCCAGCAGCTCCGGGACATCCTATGAACAGTAC. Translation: CASSSGTSYEQY. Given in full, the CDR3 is CASSSGTSYEQYF.

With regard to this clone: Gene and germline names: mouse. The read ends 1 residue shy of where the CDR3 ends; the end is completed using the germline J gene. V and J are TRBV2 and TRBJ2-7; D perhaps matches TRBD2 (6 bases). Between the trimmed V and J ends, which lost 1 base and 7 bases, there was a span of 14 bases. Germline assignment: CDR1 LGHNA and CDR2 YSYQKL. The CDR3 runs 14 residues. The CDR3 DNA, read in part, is TGTGCCAGCAGCCAAGTTCCGGGGGGTAGAGAACAGTAC. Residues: CASSQVPGGREQY. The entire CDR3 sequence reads CASSQVPGGREQYF.

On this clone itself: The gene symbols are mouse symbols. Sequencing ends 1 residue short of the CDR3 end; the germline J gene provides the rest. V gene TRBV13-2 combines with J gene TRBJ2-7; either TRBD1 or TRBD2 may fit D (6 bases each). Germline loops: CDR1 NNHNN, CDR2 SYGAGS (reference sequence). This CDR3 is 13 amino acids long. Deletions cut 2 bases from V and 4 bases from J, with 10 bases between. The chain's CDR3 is CASGEGGQYEQYF. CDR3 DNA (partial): TGTGCCAGCGGTGAGGGGGGACAATATGAACAGTAC.

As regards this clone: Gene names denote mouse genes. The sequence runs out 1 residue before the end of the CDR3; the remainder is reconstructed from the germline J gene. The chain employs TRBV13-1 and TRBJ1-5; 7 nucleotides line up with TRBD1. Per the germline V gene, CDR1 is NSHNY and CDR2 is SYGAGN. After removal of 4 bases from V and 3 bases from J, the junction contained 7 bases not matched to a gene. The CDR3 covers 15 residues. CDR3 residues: CASSSHRGGNQAPLF. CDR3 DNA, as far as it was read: TGTGCCAGCAGTTCTCACAGGGGAGGCAACCAGGCTCCGCTT. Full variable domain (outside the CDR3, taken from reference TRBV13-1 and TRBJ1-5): EAAVTQSPRNKVTVTGGNVTLSCRQTNSHNYMYWYRQDTGHGLRLIHYSYGAGNLRIGDVPDGYKATRTTQEDFFLLLELASPSQTSLYFCASSSHRGGNQAPLFGEGTRLSVL.

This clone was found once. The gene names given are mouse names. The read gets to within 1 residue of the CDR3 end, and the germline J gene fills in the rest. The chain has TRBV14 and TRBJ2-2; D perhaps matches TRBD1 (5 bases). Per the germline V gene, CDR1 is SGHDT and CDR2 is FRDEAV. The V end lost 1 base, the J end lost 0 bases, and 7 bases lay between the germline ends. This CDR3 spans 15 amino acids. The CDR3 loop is CASSFPRANTGQLYF. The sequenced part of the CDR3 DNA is TGTGCCAGCAGTTTCCCCAGGGCAAACACCGGGCAGCTCTAC.

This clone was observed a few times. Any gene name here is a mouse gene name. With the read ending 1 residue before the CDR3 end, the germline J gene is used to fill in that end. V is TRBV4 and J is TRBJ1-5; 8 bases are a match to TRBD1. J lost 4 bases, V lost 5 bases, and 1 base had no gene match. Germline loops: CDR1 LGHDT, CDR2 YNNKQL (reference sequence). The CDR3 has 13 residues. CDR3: CASSRQGNQAPLF. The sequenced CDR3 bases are TGTGCCAGCAGCCGACAGGGGAACCAGGCTCCGCTT.

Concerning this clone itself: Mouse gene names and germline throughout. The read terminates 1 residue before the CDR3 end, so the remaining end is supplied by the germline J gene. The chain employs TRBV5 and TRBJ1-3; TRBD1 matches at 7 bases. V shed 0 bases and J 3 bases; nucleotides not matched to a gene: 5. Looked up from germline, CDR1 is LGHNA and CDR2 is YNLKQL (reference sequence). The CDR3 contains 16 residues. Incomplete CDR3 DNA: TGTGCCAGCAGCCAAGATGCAGGGGGGGTTGGAAATACGCTCTAT. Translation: CASSQDAGGVGNTLY. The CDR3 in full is CASSQDAGGVGNTLYF.

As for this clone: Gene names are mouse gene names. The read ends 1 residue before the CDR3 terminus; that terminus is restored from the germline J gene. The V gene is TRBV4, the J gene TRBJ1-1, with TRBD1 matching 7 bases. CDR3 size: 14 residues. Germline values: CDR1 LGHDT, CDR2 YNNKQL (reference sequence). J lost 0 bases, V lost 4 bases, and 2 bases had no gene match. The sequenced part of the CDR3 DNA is TGTGCCAGCAGCTCCGGGACAGCAAACACAGAAGTCTTC. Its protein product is CASSSGTANTEVF. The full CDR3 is CASSSGTANTEVFF.

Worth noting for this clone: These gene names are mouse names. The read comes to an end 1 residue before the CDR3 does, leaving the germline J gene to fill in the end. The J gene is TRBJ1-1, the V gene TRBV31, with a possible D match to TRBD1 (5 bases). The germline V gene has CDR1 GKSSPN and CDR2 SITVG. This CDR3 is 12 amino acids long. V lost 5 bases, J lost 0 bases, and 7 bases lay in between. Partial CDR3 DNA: TGTGCCTGGGGACACTCAAACACAGAAGTCTTC. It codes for CAWGHSNTEVF. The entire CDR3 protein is CAWGHSNTEVFF. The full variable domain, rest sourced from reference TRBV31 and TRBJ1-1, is AQTIHQWPVAEIKAVGSPLSLGCTIKGKSSPNLYWYWQATGGTLQQLFYSITVGQVESVVQLNLSASRPKDDQFILSTEKLLLSHSGFYLCAWGHSNTEVFFGKGTRLTVV.

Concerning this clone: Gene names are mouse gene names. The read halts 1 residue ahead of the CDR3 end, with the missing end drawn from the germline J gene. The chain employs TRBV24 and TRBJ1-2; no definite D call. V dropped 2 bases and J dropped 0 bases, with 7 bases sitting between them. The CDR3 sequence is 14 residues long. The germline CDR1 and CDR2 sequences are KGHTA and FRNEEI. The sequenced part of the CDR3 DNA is TGTGCCAGCAGTCTGAAGTATTCAAACTCCGACTACACC. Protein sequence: CASSLKYSNSDYT. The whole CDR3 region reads CASSLKYSNSDYTF.

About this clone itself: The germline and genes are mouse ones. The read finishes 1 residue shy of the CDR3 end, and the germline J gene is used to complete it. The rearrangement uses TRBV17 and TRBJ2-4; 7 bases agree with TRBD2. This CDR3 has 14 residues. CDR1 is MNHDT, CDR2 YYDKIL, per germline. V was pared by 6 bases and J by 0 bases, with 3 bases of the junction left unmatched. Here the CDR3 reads CASSLGLSQNTLYF. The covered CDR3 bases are TGTGCTAGCAGCCTGGGACTGAGTCAAAACACCTTGTAC.

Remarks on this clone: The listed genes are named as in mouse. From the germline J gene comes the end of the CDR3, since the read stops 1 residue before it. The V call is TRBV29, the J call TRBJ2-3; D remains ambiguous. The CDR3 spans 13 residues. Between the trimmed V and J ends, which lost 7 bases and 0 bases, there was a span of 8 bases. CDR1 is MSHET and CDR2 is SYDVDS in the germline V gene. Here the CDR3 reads CASNYQSAETLYF. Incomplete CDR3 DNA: TGTGCTAGCAATTATCAAAGTGCAGAAACGCTGTAT. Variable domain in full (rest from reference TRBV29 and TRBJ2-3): DMKVTQMPRYLIKRMGENVLLECGQDMSHETMYWYRQDPGLGLQLIYISYDVDSNSEGDIPKGYRVSRKKREHFSLILDSAKTNQTSVYFCASNYQSAETLYFGSGTRLTVL.

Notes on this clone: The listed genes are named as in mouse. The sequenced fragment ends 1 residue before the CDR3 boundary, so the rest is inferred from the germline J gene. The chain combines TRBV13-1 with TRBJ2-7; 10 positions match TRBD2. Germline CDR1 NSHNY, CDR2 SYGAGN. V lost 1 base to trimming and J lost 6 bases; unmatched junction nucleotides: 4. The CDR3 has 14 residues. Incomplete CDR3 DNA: TGTGCCAGCAGTGATAGCTGGGGGGGCGGTGAACAGTAC. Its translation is CASSDSWGGGEQY. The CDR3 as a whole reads CASSDSWGGGEQYF.

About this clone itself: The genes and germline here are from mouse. The CDR3 DNA, read in part, is TGTGCCAGCGGCGCCGGGACAGGGGGCATCGAAAGATTATTT. Its protein is CASGAGTGGIERLF. The full-length CDR3 reads as CASGAGTGGIERLFF. V gene TRBV13-2 combines with J gene TRBJ1-4; the match to TRBD1 covers 12 bases. The sequenced fragment ends 1 residue before the CDR3 boundary, so the rest is inferred from the germline J gene. The V gene's germline CDR1 is NNHNN and CDR2 SYGAGS (reference sequence). This CDR3 contains 15 residues. Trimming took 5 bases from V and 7 from J; bases not matched to a gene: 6.

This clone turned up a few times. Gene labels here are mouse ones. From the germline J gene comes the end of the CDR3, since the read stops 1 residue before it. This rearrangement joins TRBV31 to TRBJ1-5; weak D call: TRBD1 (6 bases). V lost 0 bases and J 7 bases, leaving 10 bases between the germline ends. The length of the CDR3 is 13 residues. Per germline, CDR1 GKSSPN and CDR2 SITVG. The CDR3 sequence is CAWSLGRGQAPLF. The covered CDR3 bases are TGTGCCTGGAGTCTAGGCAGGGGACAGGCTCCGCTT. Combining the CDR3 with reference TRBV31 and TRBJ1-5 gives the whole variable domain AQTIHQWPVAEIKAVGSPLSLGCTIKGKSSPNLYWYWQATGGTLQQLFYSITVGQVESVVQLNLSASRPKDDQFILSTEKLLLSHSGFYLCAWSLGRGQAPLFGEGTRLSVL.

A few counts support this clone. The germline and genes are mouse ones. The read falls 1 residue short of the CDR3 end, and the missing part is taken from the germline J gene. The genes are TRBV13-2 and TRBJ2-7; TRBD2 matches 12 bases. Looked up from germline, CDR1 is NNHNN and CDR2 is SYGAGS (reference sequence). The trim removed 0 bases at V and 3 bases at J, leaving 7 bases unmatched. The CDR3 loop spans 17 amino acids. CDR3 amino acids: CASGDAWGTGGNYEQYF. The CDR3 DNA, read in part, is TGTGCCAGCGGTGATGCATGGGGGACTGGGGGGAACTATGAACAGTAC.

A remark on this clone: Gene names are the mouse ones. The DNA read from the CDR3 is TGTGCCAGCGGTGGAAGACAGGGGGCTGGAAATACGCTCTAT. Its translation: CASGGRQGAGNTLY. The whole CDR3 sequence reads CASGGRQGAGNTLYF. The chain employs TRBV13-2 and TRBJ1-3; 9 bases align to TRBD1. Coverage ceases 1 residue before the CDR3 finishes, and the germline J gene fills in the end. Looked up from germline, CDR1 is NNHNN and CDR2 is SYGAGS (reference sequence). V gave up 3 bases and J gave up 2 bases; unmatched junction bases: 3. This CDR3 region has 15 residues.

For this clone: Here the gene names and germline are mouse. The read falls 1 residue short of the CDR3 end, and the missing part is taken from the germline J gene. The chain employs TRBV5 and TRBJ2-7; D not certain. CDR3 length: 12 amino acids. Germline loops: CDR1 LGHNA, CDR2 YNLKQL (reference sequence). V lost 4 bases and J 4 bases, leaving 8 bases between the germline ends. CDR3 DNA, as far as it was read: TGTGCCAGCAGCCCCTTGGGTTATGAACAGTAC. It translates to CASSPLGYEQY. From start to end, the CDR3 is CASSPLGYEQYF.

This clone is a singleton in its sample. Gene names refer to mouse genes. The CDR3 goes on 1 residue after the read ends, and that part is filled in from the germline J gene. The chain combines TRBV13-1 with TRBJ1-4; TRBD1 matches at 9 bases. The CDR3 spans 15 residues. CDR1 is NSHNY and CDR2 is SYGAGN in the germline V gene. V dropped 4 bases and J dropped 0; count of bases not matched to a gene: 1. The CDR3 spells CASSNRGLSNERLFF. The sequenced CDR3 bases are TGTGCCAGCAGTAACAGGGGGCTTTCCAACGAAAGATTATTT.